This TCR beta chain was retrieved from a study of CD8 T cells in ankylosing spondylitis. Study outcomes and limitations: Matched synovial fluid from ankylosing spondylitis patients was reported to be enriched for disease-linked clones.

The CDR3 runs 17 residues. Looked up from germline, CDR1 is SGDLS and CDR2 is YYNGEE. Concerning this clonotype: Its antigen is still unknown. A much bigger clone sits one base away, suggesting this may be a read error.

TCRdb fed the 5' RACE reads into MiXCR, producing one record per CDR3 protein. This sample yields over 100,000 distinct CDR3 sequences, of which about 10% are seen a single time; roughly 4.5% belongs to the top ten. This sequence originates from a female donor with ankylosing spondylitis or in good health (not recorded which). The rearrangement joins TRBV9 to TRBJ2-5; D might be TRBD1 (6 bases). The sequencing sample was made of blood, either unsorted or a sorted T cell fraction (not recorded which). The CDR3 sequence is CASIVDSGAIIKETQYF. In DNA, the CDR3 is TGTGCCAGCATCGTAGATTCAGGGGCGATAATAAAAGAGACCCAGTACTTC.